The rows below give T cell receptor beta chains drawn from one sample of a study of T-cell memory formation after mild COVID-19. TCRdb processed the 5' RACE reads anew with MiXCR; each CDR3 protein has one entry. The sample carries fewer than 450,000 distinct CDR3 sequences, 24% recorded once. Sequenced input: PBMCs or a T cell subset sorted from them (not recorded which). The receptors were gathered from an adult woman who had mild COVID-19 (a few samples of this study predate the infection). Cell type and time point are not known. Both conserved end residues are part of each CDR3. D genes are given only for firm matches. Rows may omit the clone size; those that give it use once, few, many or a size class.

CDR3 length | D gene | J gene | clone size | V gene | CDR3 protein | CDR3 DNA
14 | NA | TRBJ1-2 | few | TRBV9 | CASSVDHAMDGYTF | TGTGCCAGCAGCGTAGACCATGCTATGGATGGCTACACCTTC
15 | NA | TRBJ2-1 | NA | TRBV5-4 | CASSSGTNGYNEQFF | TGTGCCAGCAGCTCCGGAACGAACGGATACAATGAGCAGTTCTTC
12 | NA | TRBJ2-7 | few | TRBV12-3/TRBV12-4 | CASSSNRDKQYF | TGTGCCAGCAGTTCGAACAGGGATAAGCAGTACTTC
14 | NA | TRBJ1-1 | NA | TRBV7-8 | CASSFGGGRTEAFF | TGTGCCAGCAGCTTCGGGGGGGGAAGAACTGAAGCTTTCTTT
15 | TRBD1 | TRBJ1-2 | NA | TRBV6-5 | CASSSGTGYDYGYTF | TGTGCCAGCAGTTCCGGGACAGGGTATGACTATGGCTACACCTTC
14 | TRBD1 | TRBJ1-1 | NA | TRBV5-1 | CASSLVGQGTEAFF | TGCGCCAGCAGCTTGGTGGGACAGGGGACTGAAGCTTTCTTT
12 | NA | TRBJ2-2 | NA | TRBV29-1 | CSVGGGTGELFF | TGCAGCGTTGGTGGGGGTACCGGGGAGCTGTTTTTT
16 | NA | TRBJ2-3 | once | TRBV7-6 | CASSLAGGASTDTQYF | TGTGCCAGCAGCTTAGCCGGAGGCGCAAGCACAGATACGCAGTATTTT
14 | NA | TRBJ2-2 | NA | TRBV20-1 | CSARDPRGGGELFF | TGCAGTGCTAGAGACCCCCGGGGAGGCGGGGAGCTGTTTTTT
13 | NA | TRBJ2-1 | few | TRBV6-5 | CASSSDGYNEQFF | TGTGCCAGCAGTTCGGACGGGTACAATGAGCAGTTCTTC
19 | TRBD2 | TRBJ2-2 | few | TRBV9 | CASSVGLAGVRHLTGELFF | TGTGCCAGCAGCGTAGGACTAGCGGGAGTTCGACACCTCACCGGGGAGCTGTTTTTT
17 | NA | TRBJ2-7 | NA | TRBV11-2 | CASSPDPRERPTYEQYF | TGTGCCAGCAGTCCAGATCCGCGGGAAAGGCCCACCTACGAGCAGTACTTC
13 | NA | TRBJ1-6 | NA | TRBV12-3/TRBV12-4 | CASSYLQNEPLHF | TGTGCCAGCAGTTACTTACAGAATGAGCCCCTCCACTTT
15 | NA | TRBJ2-5 | few | TRBV5-6 | CASSLAPGAKETQYF | TGTGCCAGCAGCTTGGCTCCGGGGGCGAAAGAGACCCAGTACTTC
15 | NA | TRBJ2-3 | NA | TRBV24-1 | CATSVRGAGADTQYF | TGTGCCACCAGTGTAAGGGGGGCAGGGGCAGATACGCAGTATTTT
12 | TRBD2 | TRBJ2-1 | NA | TRBV2 | CASRELGTSVPF | TGTGCCAGCAGGGAGCTTGGGACTAGCGTTCCCTTC
14 | NA | TRBJ1-1 | few | TRBV29-1 | CSVEFQGAGTEAFF | TGCAGTGTTGAATTTCAGGGCGCAGGCACTGAAGCTTTCTTT
13 | TRBD1 | TRBJ1-1 | NA | TRBV6-1 | CASKWTGSTEAFF | TGTGCCAGCAAATGGACAGGGAGCACTGAAGCTTTCTTT
14 | NA | TRBJ1-2 | NA | TRBV5-6 | CASSLGQAHYGYTF | TGTGCCAGCAGCCTAGGACAAGCCCACTATGGCTACACCTTC
16 | TRBD1 | TRBJ1-1 | few | TRBV6-2/TRBV6-3 | CASRPSTGGIVAEAFF | TGTGCCAGCAGGCCGTCGACAGGGGGGATAGTCGCTGAAGCTTTCTTT
12 | TRBD1 | TRBJ1-2 | NA | TRBV20-1 | CSAKGQSYGYTF | TGCAGTGCGAAGGGACAGAGCTATGGCTACACCTTC
13 | NA | TRBJ1-2 | NA | TRBV12-3/TRBV12-4 | CASRAGRLYGYTF | TGTGCCAGCAGAGCGGGCAGGCTCTATGGCTACACCTTC
16 | TRBD2 | TRBJ2-1 | NA | TRBV5-1 | CASSFRGGGAINEQFF | TGCGCCAGCAGCTTTCGCGGCGGGGGGGCCATCAATGAGCAGTTCTTC
13 | NA | TRBJ2-7 | NA | TRBV7-2 | CASSPYRSYEQYF | TGTGCCAGCAGCCCCTATCGGTCCTACGAGCAGTACTTC
15 | TRBD1 | TRBJ1-2 | NA | TRBV6-2/TRBV6-3 | CASSPGQGVRYGYTF | TGTGCCAGCAGCCCGGGACAGGGGGTTCGATATGGCTACACCTTC
16 | TRBD2 | TRBJ2-2 | many | TRBV20-1 | CSARASGISEARELFF | TGCAGTGCCAGGGCTAGCGGGATATCGGAAGCAAGGGAGCTGTTTTTT
14 | NA | TRBJ2-3 | NA | TRBV7-2 | CASSTRGESDTQYF | TGTGCCAGCAGCACCCGCGGGGAGTCGGATACGCAGTATTTT
12 | NA | TRBJ2-1 | NA | TRBV24-1 | CATSDPDKEQFF | TGTGCCACCAGTGACCCTGACAAAGAGCAGTTCTTC
14 | TRBD1 | TRBJ2-7 | few | TRBV30 | CAWVRDRGSYEQYF | TGTGCCTGGGTACGGGACAGGGGAAGCTACGAGCAGTACTTC
14 | NA | TRBJ1-4 | NA | TRBV7-2 | CASSPGRGREKLFF | TGTGCCAGCAGCCCCGGGCGCGGGCGTGAAAAACTGTTTTTT
11 | NA | TRBJ2-3 | many | TRBV27 | CASSRGSIQYF | TGTGCCAGCAGTCGGGGCTCTATCCAGTATTTT
15 | TRBD2 | TRBJ2-5 | few | TRBV5-1 | CASSLVAGEIETQYF | TGCGCCAGCAGCTTGGTAGCGGGAGAAATAGAGACCCAGTACTTC
13 | NA | TRBJ2-7 | NA | TRBV2 | CASGPLGRSEQYF | TGTGCCAGCGGACCATTAGGACGTTCCGAGCAGTACTTC
14 | NA | TRBJ2-1 | NA | TRBV12-3/TRBV12-4 | CASRPSLQDNEQFF | TGTGCCAGCAGACCTAGTTTACAGGACAATGAGCAGTTCTTC
14 | NA | TRBJ2-2 | NA | TRBV7-8 | CASSLGPRTGELFF | TGTGCCAGCAGCTTAGGCCCACGTACCGGGGAGCTGTTTTTT
16 | TRBD1 | TRBJ1-1 | NA | TRBV18 | CASSPSPGQGVTEAFF | TGTGCCAGCTCACCAAGCCCGGGACAGGGGGTTACTGAAGCTTTCTTT
15 | TRBD1 | TRBJ2-1 | NA | TRBV24-1 | CATSERMSGTGKQFF | TGTGCCACCAGTGAACGGATGTCCGGGACAGGGAAGCAGTTCTTC
13 | NA | TRBJ1-1 | NA | TRBV30 | CAWSIQLNTEAFF | TGTGCCTGGAGTATACAATTGAACACTGAAGCTTTCTTT
15 | TRBD2 | TRBJ2-1 | NA | TRBV5-1 | CASSLWWGGDNEQFF | TGCGCCAGCAGCTTGTGGTGGGGGGGTGACAATGAGCAGTTCTTC
15 | NA | TRBJ2-3 | few | TRBV3-1 | CASSQGRTAADTQYF | TGTGCCAGCAGCCAAGGACGCACCGCCGCAGATACGCAGTATTTT
16 | TRBD2 | TRBJ2-1 | many | TRBV5-1 | CASSLEASGGINEQFF | TGCGCCAGCAGCTTGGAGGCTAGCGGGGGGATCAATGAGCAGTTCTTC
13 | NA | TRBJ2-2 | NA | TRBV20-1 | CSASGTNTGELFF | TGCAGTGCTTCAGGGACGAACACCGGGGAGCTGTTTTTT
13 | NA | TRBJ2-7 | NA | TRBV29-1 | CSEKQGRFYEQYF | TGCAGCGAAAAACAGGGAAGATTCTACGAGCAGTACTTC
15 | TRBD2 | TRBJ2-1 | few | TRBV7-8 | CASSGGTTTYNEQFF | TGTGCCAGCAGCGGCGGGACTACTACATACAATGAGCAGTTCTTC
16 | TRBD2 | TRBJ2-3 | few | TRBV6-6 | CASSRERGGWRDTQYF | TGTGCCAGCAGTCGAGAGCGGGGGGGATGGAGAGATACGCAGTATTTT
14 | TRBD2 | TRBJ2-7 | NA | TRBV18 | CASSPKTGGYEQYF | TGTGCCAGCTCACCTAAGACGGGGGGATACGAGCAGTACTTC
15 | TRBD2 | TRBJ2-7 | few | TRBV6-5 | CASRRGSSSPGGQYF | TGTGCCAGCAGGCGGGGTTCAAGCAGCCCGGGGGGGCAGTACTTC
14 | NA | TRBJ2-1 | once | TRBV19 | CASSIGGGLLGQFF | TGTGCCAGTAGTATAGGCGGGGGCCTCCTTGGGCAGTTCTTC
15 | NA | TRBJ2-7 | NA | TRBV6-2/TRBV6-3 | CASSYSRGDSYEQYF | TGTGCCAGCAGTTACTCGAGAGGGGACTCCTACGAGCAGTACTTC
16 | NA | TRBJ2-6 | NA | TRBV19 | CASSIFGASGANVLTF | TGTGCCAGTAGTATCTTTGGGGCCTCTGGGGCCAACGTCCTGACTTTC
16 | TRBD1 | TRBJ2-7 | NA | TRBV20-1 | CSARGDRTGTSYEQYF | TGCAGTGCTAGAGGAGACCGGACAGGGACCTCCTACGAGCAGTACTTC
15 | NA | TRBJ2-2 | few | TRBV5-6 | CASSLVRANTGELFF | TGTGCCAGCAGCTTGGTCAGGGCGAACACCGGGGAGCTGTTTTTT
16 | TRBD2 | TRBJ2-2 | NA | TRBV12-3/TRBV12-4 | CASSFGVGGYTGELFF | TGTGCCAGCAGTTTCGGGGTCGGGGGGTACACCGGGGAGCTGTTTTTT
16 | NA | TRBJ2-3 | NA | TRBV4-1 | CASSLATGSYPDTQYF | TGCGCCAGCAGCCTAGCGACGGGGAGTTACCCAGATACGCAGTATTTT